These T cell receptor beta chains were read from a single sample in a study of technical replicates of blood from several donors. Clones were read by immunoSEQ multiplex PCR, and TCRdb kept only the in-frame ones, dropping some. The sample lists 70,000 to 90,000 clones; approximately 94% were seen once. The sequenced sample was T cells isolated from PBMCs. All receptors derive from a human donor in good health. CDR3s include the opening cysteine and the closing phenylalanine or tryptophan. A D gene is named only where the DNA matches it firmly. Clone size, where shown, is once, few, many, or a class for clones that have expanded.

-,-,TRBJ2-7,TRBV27,CATAKADPYEQYF,TGTGCCACCGCTAAAGCGGACCCCTACGAGCAGTACTTC
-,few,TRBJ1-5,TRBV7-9,CASAGGVWVSGNQPQHF,TGTGCCAGCGCGGGGGGTGTCTGGGTTTCGGGCAATCAGCCCCAGCATTTT
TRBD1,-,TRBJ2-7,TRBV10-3,CAISESNRGTSYEQYF,TGTGCCATCAGTGAGTCGAACAGGGGGACCTCCTACGAGCAGTACTTC
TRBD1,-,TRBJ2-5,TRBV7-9,CASSRTGTSQETQYF,TGTGCCAGCAGCAGGACAGGGACCAGCCAAGAGACCCAGTACTTC
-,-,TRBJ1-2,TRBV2,CASTGDTF,TGTGCCAGCACCGGAGACACCTTC
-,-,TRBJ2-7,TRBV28,CASSQLSTTGQQYF,TGTGCCAGCAGCCAACTGTCTACCACAGGACAGCAGTACTTC
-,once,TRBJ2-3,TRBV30,CAWTIGGADTQYF,TGTGCCTGGACCATAGGCGGGGCAGATACGCAGTATTTT
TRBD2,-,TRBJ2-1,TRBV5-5,CASSLGVLAAYNEQFF,TGTGCCAGCAGCTTGGGTGTTCTAGCGGCATACAATGAGCAGTTCTTC
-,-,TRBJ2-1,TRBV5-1,CASSFSSGIGGEQFF,TGCGCCAGCAGCTTCAGCAGCGGGATAGGGGGTGAGCAGTTCTTC
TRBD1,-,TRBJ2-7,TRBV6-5,CASSYDRGYGEQYF,TGTGCCAGCAGTTACGACAGGGGGTACGGCGAGCAGTACTTC
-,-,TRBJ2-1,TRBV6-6,CASTQKGTYNEQFF,TGTGCCAGCACCCAGAAGGGGACCTACAATGAGCAGTTCTTC
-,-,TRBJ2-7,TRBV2,CASGPNRPDRLRSYEQYF,TGTGCCAGCGGCCCGAACCGGCCCGACAGGTTAAGGTCCTACGAGCAGTACTTC
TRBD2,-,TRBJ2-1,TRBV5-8,CASSPLAGDFLDNEQFF,TGTGCCAGCAGCCCACTAGCGGGAGATTTTCTGGACAATGAGCAGTTCTTC
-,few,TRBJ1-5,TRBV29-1,CSAAGGENQPQHF,TGCAGCGCTGCGGGGGGGGAAAATCAGCCCCAGCATTTT
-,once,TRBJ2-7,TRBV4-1,CASSQGRARASSEQYF,TGCGCCAGCAGCCAAGGTCGAGCTAGAGCATCCAGCGAGCAGTACTTC
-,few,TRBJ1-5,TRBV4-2,CASSQDGQPQHF,TGTGCCAGCAGCCAAGACGGTCAGCCCCAGCATTTT
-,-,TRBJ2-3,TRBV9,CASSVDSGSTDTQYF,TGTGCCAGCAGCGTAGACAGCGGTAGCACAGATACGCAGTATTTT
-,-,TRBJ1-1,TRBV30,CAWSVHVTEAFF,TGTGCCTGGAGTGTACATGTGACTGAAGCTTTCTTT
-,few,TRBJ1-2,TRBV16,CASSQTGNRVGYTF,TGTGCCAGCAGCCAAACCGGCAACAGGGTTGGCTACACCTTC
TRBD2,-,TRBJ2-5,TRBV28,CASSLVKTGLAEETQYF,TGTGCCAGCAGTTTAGTAAAAACGGGACTAGCGGAAGAGACCCAGTACTTC
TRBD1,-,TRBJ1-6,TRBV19,CASSAQQGLDSPLHF,TGTGCCAGTAGTGCTCAACAGGGGCTAGATTCACCCCTCCACTTT
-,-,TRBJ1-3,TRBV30,CAWSGYRVPSGNTIYF,TGTGCCTGGAGTGGATACAGGGTGCCCTCTGGAAACACCATATATTTT
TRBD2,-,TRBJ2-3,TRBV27,CASIPNSGGHPDTQYF,TGTGCCAGCATTCCCAATAGCGGGGGGCACCCAGATACGCAGTATTTT
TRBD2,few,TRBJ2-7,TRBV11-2,CASSSLSGRLEQYF,TGTGCCAGCAGCTCTCTTAGCGGGAGGCTCGAGCAGTACTTC